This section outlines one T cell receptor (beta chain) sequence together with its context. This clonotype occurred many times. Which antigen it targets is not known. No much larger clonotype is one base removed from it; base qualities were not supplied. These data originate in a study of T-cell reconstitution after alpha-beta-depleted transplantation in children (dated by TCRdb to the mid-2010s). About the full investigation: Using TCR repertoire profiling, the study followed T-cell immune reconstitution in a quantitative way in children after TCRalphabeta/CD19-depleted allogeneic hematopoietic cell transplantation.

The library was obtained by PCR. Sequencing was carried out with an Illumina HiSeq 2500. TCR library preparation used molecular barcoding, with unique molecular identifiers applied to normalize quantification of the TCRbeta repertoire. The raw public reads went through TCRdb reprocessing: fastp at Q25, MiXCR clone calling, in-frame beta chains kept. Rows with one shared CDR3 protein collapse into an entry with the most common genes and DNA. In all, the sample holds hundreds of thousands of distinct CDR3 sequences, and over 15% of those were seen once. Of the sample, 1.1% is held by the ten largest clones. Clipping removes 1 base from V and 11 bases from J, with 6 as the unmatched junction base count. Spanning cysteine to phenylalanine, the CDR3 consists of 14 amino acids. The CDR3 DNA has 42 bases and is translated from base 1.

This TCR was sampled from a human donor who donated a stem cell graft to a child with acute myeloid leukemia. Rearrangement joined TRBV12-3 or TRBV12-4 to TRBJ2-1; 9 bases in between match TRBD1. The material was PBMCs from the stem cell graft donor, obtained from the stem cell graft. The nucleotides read TGTGCCAGCAGTTTAGAAGGGACAGGGCTAAAGCAGTTCTTC. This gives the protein CASSLEGTGLKQFF.